This record covers a single TCR beta chain. Sequencing was performed with immunoSEQ multiplex PCR; in TCRdb, only in-frame clones are kept and a portion is missing. Among some 490,000 clones, approximately 85% were seen once, and the ten largest hold 3% to 3.5%. This sample is part of a study of blood T cell repertoires in COVID-19. The wider study: Sources were T cells, B-cell-depleted T cells, or PBMCs; the material itself was cDNA or gDNA.

Germline CDR1 is MNHEY and CDR2 is SMNVEV (reference sequence). V dropped 5 bases and J dropped 5 bases, with 22 bases sitting between them. The CDR3 runs 17 residues. The chain couples TRBV27 to TRBJ2-1; tentative D call: TRBD2 (6 bases). Sample: peripheral blood. The TCR sequence derives from a human donor in a cohort sampled during active COVID-19. The chain's CDR3 is CASSPPGTRRGNNEQFF. The CDR3 DNA reads TGTGCCAGCAGTCCACCCGGGACTCGACGGGGCAACAATGAGCAGTTCTTC.